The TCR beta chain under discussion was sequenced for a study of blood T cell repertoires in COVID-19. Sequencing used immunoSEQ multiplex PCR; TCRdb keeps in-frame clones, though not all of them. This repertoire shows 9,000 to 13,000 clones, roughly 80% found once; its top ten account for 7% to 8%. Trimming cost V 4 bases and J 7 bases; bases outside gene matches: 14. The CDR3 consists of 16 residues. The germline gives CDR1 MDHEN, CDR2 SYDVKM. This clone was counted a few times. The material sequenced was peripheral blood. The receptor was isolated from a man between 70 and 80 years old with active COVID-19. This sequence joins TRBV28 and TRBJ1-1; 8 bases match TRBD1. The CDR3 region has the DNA TGTGCCAGCAGTTCCCCTGGGGGGCAGGGGGCGGATGAAGCTTTCTTT. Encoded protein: CASSSPGGQGADEAFF.